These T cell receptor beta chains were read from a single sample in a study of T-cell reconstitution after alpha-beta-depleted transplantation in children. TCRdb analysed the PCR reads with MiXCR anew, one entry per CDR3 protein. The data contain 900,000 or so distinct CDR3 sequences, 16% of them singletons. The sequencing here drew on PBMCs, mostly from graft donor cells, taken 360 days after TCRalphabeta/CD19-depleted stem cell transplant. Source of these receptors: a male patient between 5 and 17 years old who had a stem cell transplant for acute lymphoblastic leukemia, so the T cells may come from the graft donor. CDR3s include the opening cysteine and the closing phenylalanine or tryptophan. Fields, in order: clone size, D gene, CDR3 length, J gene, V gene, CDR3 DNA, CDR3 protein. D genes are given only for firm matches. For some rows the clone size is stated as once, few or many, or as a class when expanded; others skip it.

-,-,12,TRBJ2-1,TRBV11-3,TGTGCCAGCAGCATCTCCAACAATGAGCAGTTCTTC,CASSISNNEQFF
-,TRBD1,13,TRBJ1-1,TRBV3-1,TGTGCCTCCTCAGGACAGGGCGGGTCGGAAGCTTTCTTT,CASSGQGGSEAFF
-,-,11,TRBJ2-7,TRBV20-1,TGCAGTGCTAGAGATATTGCGAGTCAGTACTTC,CSARDIASQYF
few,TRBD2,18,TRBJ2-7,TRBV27,TGTGCCAGCAGTTTATCCCCGGGGATGGCGGGGGTGAGCTACGAGCAGTACTTC,CASSLSPGMAGVSYEQYF
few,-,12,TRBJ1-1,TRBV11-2,TGTGCCAGCAGCTTAGTTAGGACTGAAGCTTTCTTT,CASSLVRTEAFF
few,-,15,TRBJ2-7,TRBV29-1,TGCAGCGTTGAAGTGCTGGTAGGGTGGCTCGCCGAGCAGTACTTC,CSVEVLVGWLAEQYF
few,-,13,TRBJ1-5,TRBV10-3,TGTGCCATCAGACCCAGAAAGTGTCAGCCCCAGCATTTT,CAIRPRKCQPQHF
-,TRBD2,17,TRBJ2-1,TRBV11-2,TGTGCCAGCAGCTTAAGACTAGCGGGCCCGCCCTACAATGAGCAGTTCTTC,CASSLRLAGPPYNEQFF
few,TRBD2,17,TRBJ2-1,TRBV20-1,TGCAGTGCTAGAGTCCCGGGACTACCCTACGTCTACAATGAGCAGTTCTTC,CSARVPGLPYVYNEQFF
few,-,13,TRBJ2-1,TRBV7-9,TGTGCCAGCAACCCTACAGCGGGCAATGAGCAGTTCTTC,CASNPTAGNEQFF
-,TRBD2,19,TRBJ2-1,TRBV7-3,TGTGCCAGCAGCTTAAGGGGGCCGGGGACTAGCGGGAGGGCCAATGAGCAGTTCTTC,CASSLRGPGTSGRANEQFF
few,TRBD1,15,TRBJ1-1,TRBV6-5,TGTGCCAGCAGTTACTCGAGGGACAGGAACACTGAAGCTTTCTTT,CASSYSRDRNTEAFF
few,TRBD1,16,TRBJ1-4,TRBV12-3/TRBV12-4,TGTGCCAGCAGTACCGGGACAGGGGGCTGGGGTGAAAAACTGTTTTTT,CASSTGTGGWGEKLFF
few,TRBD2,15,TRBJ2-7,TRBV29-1,TGCAGCGTTGAAGGACTAGCGGGGGCCTACTACGAGCAGTACTTC,CSVEGLAGAYYEQYF
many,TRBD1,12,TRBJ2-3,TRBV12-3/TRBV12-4,TGTGCCAGCAGGACAGGGGGAGATACGCAGTATTTT,CASRTGGDTQYF
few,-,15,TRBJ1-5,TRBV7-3,TGTGCCAGCAGCTTAGACGGTAATAGCAATCAGCCCCAGCATTTT,CASSLDGNSNQPQHF
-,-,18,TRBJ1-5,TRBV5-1,TGCGCCAGCAGCTTGGCCCCGGGGAGCAGCTATAGCAATCAGCCCCAGCATTTT,CASSLAPGSSYSNQPQHF